Reported below is one T cell receptor beta chain. Its target is not known. The record originates from a study of yellow fever vaccine responses in identical twins. TCRdb ran MiXCR on the RT-PCR reads and lists one entry per CDR3 protein. The data hold some 590 distinct CDR3 sequences, with 81% observed a single time. Germline V lookup: CDR1 MDHEN, CDR2 SYDVKM. The CDR3 is made up of 15 amino acids. With 4 bases removed from V and 3 bases from J, the gap between germline ends came to 12 bases. Study-wide findings and caveats: Vaccine T cell responses of twins reportedly seemed partly convergent and partly personalized.

The J gene is TRBJ2-2, the V gene TRBV28, with D maybe TRBD1 (7 bases). The sequenced sample was T cells from blood (PBMCs), unsorted or a sorted subset (not recorded which), obtained before or after yellow fever vaccination (not recorded which). The source of this sequence is a female donor who received the yellow fever vaccine. The CDR3 region has the DNA TGTGCCAGCAGTTCGACAGGGAGGTACACCGGGGAGCTGTTTTTT. Translation: CASSSTGRYTGELFF.